What follows are 26 T cell receptor beta chains derived from one specimen sequenced in a study of blood T cell repertoires in COVID-19. Clones were read by immunoSEQ multiplex PCR, and TCRdb kept only the in-frame ones, dropping some. In the table there are approximately 260,000 clones, 88% of which are singletons. Sample: peripheral blood. The source of these receptors is a woman in her sixties or seventies with COVID-19, enrolled during active disease.

As for this clone: Other DNA sequences from this sample encode an identical CDR3 as well. The chain combines TRBV24-1 with TRBJ1-5; no reliable D call. The V gene's germline CDR1 is KGHDR and CDR2 SFDVKD. This CDR3 has 13 amino acids. The V end was cut by 4 bases, the J end by 1 base, with 4 bases between. The CDR3 bases are TGTGCCACCAGTGACTCCAGCAATCAGCCCCAGCATTTT. It yields the protein CATSDSSNQPQHF.

This clone came up once. The J gene is TRBJ2-1, the V gene TRBV7-2; D call uncertain. The V and J ends lost 3 bases and 9 bases respectively, with 9 bases between them. This CDR3 has 12 amino acids. The germline CDR1 and CDR2 sequences are SGHTA and FQGNSA. CDR3 region: CASSFSRGEQFF. The CDR3 region has the DNA TGTGCCAGCAGCTTCAGTAGAGGTGAGCAGTTCTTC.

The V and J genes are TRBV5-3 and TRBJ2-5, with TRBD2 matching 10 bases. TRBV5-3 is labeled an ORF, and its function is uncertain. The CDR3 consists of 15 residues. Trimming cost V 4 bases and J 2 bases; bases outside gene matches: 5. In DNA form, the CDR3 reads TGTGCCAGAAGCCGGCTAGCGGGAGATCAAGAGACCCAGTACTTC. It specifies CARSRLAGDQETQYF.

The count of this clone is one. The CDR3 protein is CASSQETGIGELFF. The DNA for the CDR3 is TGCGCCAGCAGCCAAGAAACAGGGATCGGGGAGCTGTTTTTT. J is TRBJ2-2 and V is TRBV4-1; possible D gene TRBD1, 6 bases. The CDR3 extends over 14 amino acids. Germline CDR1 MGHRA, CDR2 YSYEKL. V dropped 0 bases and J dropped 7 bases, with 9 bases sitting between them.

The sample holds one count of this clone. The rearrangement uses TRBV21-1 and TRBJ2-2; the table assigns TRBD1, which was not confirmed against the DNA. TRBV21-1 is a documented pseudogene. This CDR3 comprises 21 residues. The CDR3 nucleotides read TGTGCCAGCAGCAAAGTCCCTCTTCCGGGACAGGGGGCAGGTCTGACCGGGGAGCTGTTTTTT. This gives the protein CASSKVPLPGQGAGLTGELFF.

The rearrangement joins TRBV7-8 to TRBJ1-1; D is unclear. This CDR3 comprises 14 residues. Trimming took off 0 bases at V and 1 base at J, with 6 bases between the two ends. CDR1 and CDR2 from the germline V gene are SGHVS and FQNEAQ. CDR3 coding DNA: TGTGCCAGCAGCTTAGCGGCACAGAACACTGAAGCTTTCTTT. Residues: CASSLAAQNTEAFF.

This chain connects TRBV4-3 to TRBJ1-1; D unresolved. This CDR3 has 15 amino acids. Germline values: CDR1 LGHNA, CDR2 YSLEER. With 4 bases removed from V and 4 bases from J, the gap between germline ends came to 16 bases. The CDR3 region has the DNA TGCGCCAGCAGCCCGAAAAGGGAGAGACCCACTGAAGCTTTCTTT. This encodes CASSPKRERPTEAFF.

This sequence joins TRBV5-1 and TRBJ2-7, with 7 nucleotides matching TRBD2. The CDR3 spans 16 residues. V was clipped by 3 bases and J by 3 bases; unmatched bases: 12. CDR1 is SGHRS and CDR2 is YFSETQ in the germline V gene. CDR3 nucleotide sequence: TGCGCCAGCAGCTGGGGAATGGGGAGCGGGAACTACGAGCAGTACTTC. This codes for CASSWGMGSGNYEQYF.

J is TRBJ1-1 and V is TRBV12-5; 7 nucleotides line up with TRBD1. CDR3 length: 15 amino acids. Trimming removed 5 bases from V and 6 bases from J; junction bases left unmatched: 12. Germline CDR1 and CDR2: LGHNT and FRNRAP. CDR3 sequence (DNA): TGTGCTAGTGGTCCAGGAACAGGGGTAGGCGCTGAAGCTTTCTTT. Amino acid sequence: CASGPGTGVGAEAFF.

The chain recombines TRBV30 with TRBJ2-1, with D maybe TRBD2 (5 bases). Trimming removed 1 base from V and 0 bases from J, with 22 bases in between. This CDR3 is 19 amino acids long. Germline-derived CDR1 and CDR2 are GTSNPN and SVGIG (reference sequence). This CDR3 is CAWSAVGVLGRSSYNEQFF. The CDR3 bases are TGTGCCTGGAGTGCTGTGGGAGTCCTAGGCCGGAGCTCCTACAATGAGCAGTTCTTC.

Concerning this clone itself: This same CDR3 is encoded by further DNA sequences in the sample. The chain has TRBV9 and TRBJ2-5; 7 bases are a match to TRBD2. Germline-derived CDR1 and CDR2 are SGDLS and YYNGEE. Unmatched junction bases numbered 6, after V lost 0 bases and J lost 4 bases. This CDR3 has 15 amino acids. The CDR3 DNA is TGTGCCAGCAGCGTAGGGGGAGGGAATGGAGAGACCCAGTACTTC. This sequence encodes CASSVGGGNGETQYF. Combining the CDR3 with reference TRBV9 and TRBJ2-5 gives the whole variable domain DSGVTQTPKHLITATGQRVTLRCSPRSGDLSVYWYQQSLDQGLQFLIQYYNGEERAKGNILERFSAQQFPDLHSELNLSSLELGDSALYFCASSVGGGNGETQYFGPGTRLLVL.

Note on this clone: The sample carries other DNA sequences with the same CDR3. The chain carries TRBV27 and TRBJ2-7; 7 positions agree with TRBD2. The V gene end was trimmed by 3 bases and the J gene end by 0 bases; junction bases not matched to a gene: 2. The CDR3 extends over 14 amino acids. CDR1 and CDR2 (germline): MNHEY, SMNVEV (reference sequence). CDR3 in DNA: TGTGCCAGCAGTTTTGGCGGGAGCTCCTACGAGCAGTACTTC. Translating it yields CASSFGGSSYEQYF.

The chain is built from TRBV5-1 and TRBJ2-1; D may be TRBD1 (7 bases). This CDR3 is built from 15 residues. Between the trimmed V and J ends, which lost 4 bases and 4 bases, there was a span of 15 bases. Germline V lookup: CDR1 SGHRS, CDR2 YFSETQ. The CDR3 reads CASSPARGVYNEQFF. The CDR3 DNA follows: TGCGCCAGCAGCCCGGCCAGGGGGGTTTACAATGAGCAGTTCTTC.

In DNA, the CDR3 is TGTGCCAGCAGTCCACCCGGGACAGGGTTTATCTATGGCTACACCTTC. Translating it yields CASSPPGTGFIYGYTF. The chain carries TRBV6-6 and TRBJ1-2, with 9 nucleotides matching TRBD1. The CDR3 contains 16 residues. The germline gives CDR1 MNHNY, CDR2 SVGAGI (reference sequence). After removal of 5 bases from V and 4 bases from J, the junction contained 11 bases not matched to a gene.

This chain links TRBV12-3 or TRBV12-4 with TRBJ1-2; D not resolved. The V and J ends lost 3 bases and 0 bases respectively, with 5 bases between them. The CDR3 contains 13 residues. In nucleotides, the CDR3 is TGTGCCAGCAGTTTTGGCACTAACTATGGCTACACCTTC. Translating gives CASSFGTNYGYTF.

The gene calls are TRBV14 and TRBJ2-3; the match to TRBD2 covers 13 bases. CDR1 and CDR2 (germline): SGHDN, FVKESK. Unmatched junction bases numbered 7, after V lost 4 bases and J lost 15 bases. The CDR3 is made up of 13 amino acids. The DNA for the CDR3 is TGTGCCAGCAGCCCGCAACTAGCGGGAGGGCCTTATTTT. Translation: CASSPQLAGGPYF.

This clone was seen only once. The V call is TRBV4-2, the J call TRBJ1-4, with 7 bases aligning to TRBD1. With V trimmed by 1 base and J by 8 bases, 10 bases remained unmatched. CDR3 length: 16 residues. CDR1 is LGHNA and CDR2 is YNFKEQ in the germline V gene. This CDR3 is CASSQVPEGAWEKLFF. The CDR3 DNA is TGTGCCAGCAGCCAAGTCCCGGAGGGGGCGTGGGAAAAACTGTTTTTT.

This rearrangement joins TRBV6-5 to TRBJ2-7, with D tentatively TRBD2 (6 bases). Germline CDR1 reads MNHEY; CDR2 reads SVGAGI. V lost 0 bases and J 4 bases, leaving 13 bases between the germline ends. The CDR3 loop spans 15 amino acids. The CDR3 here is CASSYSTGSGYEQYF. DNA for the CDR3: TGTGCCAGCAGTTACTCGACCGGGAGCGGGTACGAGCAGTACTTC.

The chain recombines TRBV7-6 with TRBJ1-2; D may be TRBD1 (5 bases). Germline CDR1 reads SGHVS; CDR2 reads FNYEAQ. V shed 1 base and J shed 1 base, with 10 bases lying between them. This CDR3 has 15 amino acids. The CDR3 reads CASSLVPGNNYGYTF. The CDR3 coding sequence is TGTGCCAGCAGCTTAGTCCCAGGGAATAACTATGGCTACACCTTC.

The chain is built from TRBV2 and TRBJ2-7; perhaps TRBD1 as D (5 bases). V was cut by 6 bases and J by 5 bases, with 5 bases left in between. The CDR3 consists of 10 residues. CDR1 and CDR2 (germline): SNHLY, FYNNEI. The CDR3 is CASSRDEQYF. CDR3 DNA sequence: TGTGCCAGCAGCAGGGACGAGCAGTACTTC.

The V call is TRBV5-1, the J call TRBJ1-1; D unclear. This CDR3 contains 14 residues. V gave up 5 bases and J gave up 1 base, with 12 bases separating them. Germline V gene lookup returns CDR1 SGHRS and CDR2 YFSETQ. The CDR3 DNA follows: TGCGCCAGCAGTCATGGCAAACCGAACACTGAAGCTTTCTTT. It translates to CASSHGKPNTEAFF.

The chain is built from TRBV5-1 and TRBJ2-3; TRBD2 matches at 10 bases. There are 16 residues in the CDR3. V trimming: 6 bases; J trimming: 5 bases; junction bases outside the gene matches: 12. CDR1 SGHRS and CDR2 YFSETQ come from the germline V gene. The DNA for the CDR3 is TGCGCCAGCAATCCCACGGCTAGCGGGAGTGGAGATACGCAGTATTTT. It translates to CASNPTASGSGDTQYF.

The chain joins TRBV6-1 to TRBJ1-2, with no clear D. V lost 3 bases, J lost 8 bases, and 7 bases lay in between. In germline, CDR1 is MNHNS, CDR2 SASEGT. The length of the CDR3 is 11 residues. The CDR3 reads CASSELGGYTF. The CDR3 region has the DNA TGTGCCAGCAGTGAGTTGGGCGGCTACACCTTC.

J is TRBJ2-2 and V is TRBV5-1; 10 nucleotides match TRBD2. CDR3 size: 15 residues. CDR1 and CDR2 (germline): SGHRS, YFSETQ. V lost 1 base to trimming and J lost 4 bases; unmatched junction nucleotides: 1. The chain's CDR3 is CASSLSSGGTGELFF. The CDR3 DNA is TGCGCCAGCAGCTTGTCTAGCGGGGGCACCGGGGAGCTGTTTTTT.

V gene TRBV6-5 combines with J gene TRBJ2-2, with D possibly matching TRBD1 (6 bases). The CDR3 has 11 amino acids. Germline loops: CDR1 MNHEY, CDR2 SVGAGI. Trimming shortened V by 6 bases and J by 12 bases, and 11 bases separated the two germline ends. CDR3 amino acids: CASSHTGKLFF. In DNA form, the CDR3 reads TGTGCCAGCAGCCACACAGGGAAGCTGTTTTTT.

The table lists this clone with a few counts. The CDR3 sequence: CASSQPGTLSSYNEQFF. As DNA, the CDR3 is TGTGCCAGCAGCCAACCCGGGACTCTAAGCTCCTACAATGAGCAGTTCTTC. The rearrangement links TRBV4-2 to TRBJ2-1; tentative D call: TRBD2 (6 bases). The ends were cut back, 2 bases at V and 0 bases at J, with 14 bases in the middle. In germline, CDR1 is LGHNA, CDR2 YNFKEQ. The CDR3 runs to 17 residues.